This T cell receptor beta chain came from a study of blood T cell repertoires in COVID-19. About the research overall: T cells, B-cell-depleted T cells, or PBMCs provided the cDNA or gDNA that served as material.

Germline CDR1 reads SGHTA; CDR2 reads FQGNSA. Trimming stripped 2 bases from V and 5 bases from J, with 12 bases between. CDR3 length: 15 amino acids. As handled by the study authors: Amplification with reference gene primers provided the estimates of nucleated cell counts. TCRdb's copy holds only in-frame clones and misses some; the assay was immunoSEQ multiplex PCR. Clone size and V and J calls were adopted from that table, with D and trimming inferred from the DNA. The table records 140,000 to 150,000 clones, around 84% of them present only once. This TCR was sampled from a man aged 60 to 75 with active or convalescent COVID-19. V and J are TRBV7-2 and TRBJ1-4, with TRBD1 as a possible D gene (6 bases). The sample was peripheral blood. The CDR3 here is CASSLTGSPNEKLFF. Written as DNA, the CDR3 is TGTGCCAGCAGCTTAACAGGGTCGCCCAATGAAAAACTGTTTTTT.